Listed here are 7 T cell receptor beta chains from one sample, sequenced in a study of blood T cell repertoires in COVID-19. Profiled with immunoSEQ multiplex PCR; TCRdb holds only in-frame clones, not every one. The sample has about 76,000 clones; over 80% are singletons. Sequences were obtained from peripheral blood. The receptors were gathered from a man aged 45-65 years with active COVID-19.

This clone was seen once. V gene TRBV2 combines with J gene TRBJ2-1; 10 bases are shared with TRBD2. This CDR3 has 15 residues. V dropped 6 bases and J dropped 3; count of bases not matched to a gene: 5. Germline V lookup: CDR1 SNHLY, CDR2 FYNNEI. This chain's CDR3 is CASSQLAGNYNEQFF. CDR3 DNA: TGTGCCAGCAGCCAACTAGCGGGGAACTACAATGAGCAGTTCTTC.

V and J are TRBV7-9 and TRBJ2-7; no reliable D call. The CDR3 sequence is 13 residues long. Germline V gene data show CDR1 as SEHNR and CDR2 as FQNEAQ (reference sequence). V was cut by 5 bases and J by 2 bases, with 10 bases left in between. The CDR3 nucleotides are TGTGCCAGCAGCAGCCCTATCACCTACGAGCAGTACTTC. As protein: CASSSPITYEQYF.

The chain uses TRBV7-2 and TRBJ2-5; 10 nucleotides match TRBD2. CDR1 is SGHTA and CDR2 is FQGNSA in the germline V gene. CDR3 length: 15 amino acids. Unmatched junction bases numbered 7, after V lost 4 bases and J lost 5 bases. Here the CDR3 reads CASSSQRGGLETQYF. Written as DNA, the CDR3 is TGTGCCAGCAGCTCCCAGCGGGGGGGCCTGGAGACCCAGTACTTC.

The rearrangement uses TRBV2 and TRBJ1-3; tentative D call: TRBD1 (5 bases). Germline V gives CDR1 SNHLY, CDR2 FYNNEI. The V gene lost 8 bases and the J gene lost 0 bases, with 14 bases spanning the gap. This CDR3 has 15 residues. DNA of the CDR3: TGTGCCAGCGCTAAGACAGAAACCTCTGGAAACACCATATATTTT. It codes for CASAKTETSGNTIYF.

DNA of the CDR3: TGTGCCTGGAGGGTTACCGGGACACCGGGATCACCCCTCCACTTT. Translating it yields CAWRVTGTPGSPLHF. The chain couples TRBV30 to TRBJ1-6, with D possibly TRBD1 on 6 matching bases. V lost 3 bases and J 10 bases, leaving 19 bases between the germline ends. Germline V gene sequence: CDR1 GTSNPN, CDR2 SVGIG (reference sequence). The CDR3 is 15 amino acids.

The rearrangement uses TRBV9 and TRBJ2-7, with 8 bases identical to TRBD2. The V gene end was trimmed by 0 bases and the J gene end by 3 bases; junction bases not matched to a gene: 17. The germline V gene encodes CDR1 SGDLS and CDR2 YYNGEE. The CDR3 sequence is 19 residues long. Here the CDR3 reads CASSVAPLSAAGEGYEQYF. The CDR3 region has the DNA TGTGCCAGCAGCGTAGCTCCCCTTTCGGCAGCGGGAGAAGGCTACGAGCAGTACTTC.

The chain employs TRBV3-1 (or the pseudogene TRBV3-2) and TRBJ1-2, with 8 bases fitting TRBD1. This CDR3 region has 17 residues. Germline assignment: CDR1 LGHDT and CDR2 YNNKEL (reference sequence). Losses at the gene ends were 1 base for V and 2 bases for J; bases not matched to a gene: 9. The DNA of the CDR3 is TGTGCCAGCAGCCAAGTACCTCTCCGACAGGGGAACTATGGCTACACCTTC. It codes for CASSQVPLRQGNYGYTF.